A selection of T cell receptor beta chains follows, all from one sample in a study of human T cells and chemical hapten exposure. Using its own MiXCR run on the RACE reads, TCRdb lists one record per CDR3 protein. Seen here are roughly 380,000 distinct CDR3 sequences, approximately 4.4% observed once, and the top ten hold under 2.5%. Sequencing was performed on whole blood, taken in connection with sensitization to the hapten diphenylcyclopropenone (DPC). Every receptor here comes from a woman aged 45-60 years with alopecia areata. Some clones in this sample may be carry-over from other donors' samples. CDR3s include the opening cysteine and the closing phenylalanine or tryptophan. Each record gives: J gene, D gene, V gene, clone size, CDR3 protein, CDR3 DNA. A D gene is named only where the DNA matches it firmly. Expanded clones are given a class, and other clones once, few, many or no size at all.

j_gene: TRBJ1-1; d_gene: NA; v_gene: TRBV12-3/TRBV12-4; abundance: many; CDR3aa: CASSLREHLNTEAFF; CDR3nt: TGTGCCAGCAGTTTGAGAGAGCATCTGAACACTGAAGCTTTCTTT
j_gene: TRBJ1-5; d_gene: NA; v_gene: TRBV6-1; abundance: many; CDR3aa: CASSVWGAGQPQHF; CDR3nt: TGTGCCAGCAGTGTTTGGGGGGCCGGGCAGCCCCAGCATTTT
j_gene: TRBJ1-1; d_gene: TRBD1; v_gene: TRBV5-1; abundance: many; CDR3aa: CASSFGTGGLNTEAFF; CDR3nt: TGCGCCAGCAGCTTCGGGACAGGGGGCTTGAACACTGAAGCTTTCTTT
j_gene: TRBJ2-1; d_gene: NA; v_gene: TRBV5-5; abundance: NA; CDR3aa: CASSHITGADNEQFF; CDR3nt: TGTGCCAGCAGCCACATCACCGGGGCCGACAATGAGCAGTTCTTC
j_gene: TRBJ2-3; d_gene: NA; v_gene: TRBV29-1; abundance: many; CDR3aa: CSVLLGSFNTDTQYF; CDR3nt: TGCAGCGTTCTCCTGGGGTCTTTTAACACAGATACGCAGTATTTT
j_gene: TRBJ1-4; d_gene: NA; v_gene: TRBV20-1; abundance: NA; CDR3aa: CSARGSSAEKLFF; CDR3nt: TGCAGTGCTAGAGGGAGTTCAGCCGAAAAACTGTTTTTT
j_gene: TRBJ1-5; d_gene: NA; v_gene: TRBV28; abundance: many; CDR3aa: CASRPDGSNQPQHF; CDR3nt: TGTGCCAGCAGGCCCGACGGATCAAATCAGCCCCAGCATTTT
j_gene: TRBJ2-7; d_gene: TRBD1; v_gene: TRBV28; abundance: many; CDR3aa: CASSRTGLEQYF; CDR3nt: TGTGCCAGCAGTCGGACAGGCCTCGAGCAGTACTTC
j_gene: TRBJ2-3; d_gene: TRBD1; v_gene: TRBV29-1; abundance: many; CDR3aa: CSVEDRDSPFPGDTQYF; CDR3nt: TGCAGCGTTGAAGACCGGGACAGCCCGTTTCCTGGAGATACGCAGTATTTT
j_gene: TRBJ2-1; d_gene: NA; v_gene: TRBV9; abundance: NA; CDR3aa: CASSEKGGSSEQFF; CDR3nt: TGTGCCAGCAGCGAGAAGGGGGGTTCGAGTGAGCAGTTCTTC
j_gene: TRBJ1-5; d_gene: NA; v_gene: TRBV20-1; abundance: many; CDR3aa: CSATGFRLNRGQPQHF; CDR3nt: TGCAGTGCTACAGGCTTTCGGTTGAATAGGGGTCAGCCCCAGCATTTT
j_gene: TRBJ2-3; d_gene: NA; v_gene: TRBV6-6; abundance: many; CDR3aa: CASSYIDSSTDTQYF; CDR3nt: TGTGCCAGCAGTTACATCGATTCTAGCACAGATACGCAGTATTTT
j_gene: TRBJ1-6; d_gene: TRBD1; v_gene: TRBV4-2; abundance: many; CDR3aa: CASSQDTGTVNSPLHF; CDR3nt: TGTGCCAGCAGCCAAGATACCGGGACAGTTAATTCACCCCTCCACTTT
j_gene: TRBJ2-3; d_gene: TRBD1; v_gene: TRBV7-2; abundance: NA; CDR3aa: CASSLRTGADTQYF; CDR3nt: TGTGCCAGCAGCCTCAGGACAGGGGCAGATACGCAGTATTTT
j_gene: TRBJ1-5; d_gene: NA; v_gene: TRBV11-2; abundance: many; CDR3aa: CASSLTGSGNQPQHF; CDR3nt: TGTGCCAGCAGCTTAACAGGGAGTGGCAATCAGCCCCAGCATTTT
j_gene: TRBJ2-7; d_gene: TRBD2; v_gene: TRBV28; abundance: many; CDR3aa: CASGLAGGSYEQYF; CDR3nt: TGTGCCAGCGGGCTAGCGGGAGGGTCCTACGAGCAGTACTTC
j_gene: TRBJ1-5; d_gene: NA; v_gene: TRBV3-1; abundance: many; CDR3aa: CASSQSQGIGQPQHF; CDR3nt: TGTGCCAGCAGCCAATCACAGGGAATAGGGCAGCCCCAGCATTTT
j_gene: TRBJ2-2; d_gene: NA; v_gene: TRBV3-1; abundance: many; CDR3aa: CASREGAGELFF; CDR3nt: TGTGCCAGCAGAGAGGGGGCCGGGGAGCTGTTTTTT
j_gene: TRBJ1-6; d_gene: NA; v_gene: TRBV4-3; abundance: many; CDR3aa: CASSQVEVLGRGSRSPLHF; CDR3nt: TGCGCCAGCAGCCAAGTAGAGGTTTTGGGAAGGGGTTCGCGTTCACCCCTCCACTTT
j_gene: TRBJ2-3; d_gene: TRBD2; v_gene: TRBV20-1; abundance: NA; CDR3aa: CSAETSGRTIDTQYF; CDR3nt: TGCAGTGCGGAGACTAGCGGGAGGACAATAGATACGCAGTATTTT
j_gene: TRBJ2-1; d_gene: NA; v_gene: TRBV6-6; abundance: many; CDR3aa: CATRSGEQFF; CDR3nt: TGTGCCACCCGGTCGGGTGAGCAGTTCTTC
j_gene: TRBJ2-3; d_gene: NA; v_gene: TRBV4-1; abundance: NA; CDR3aa: CASSQEGSRGTDTQYF; CDR3nt: TGCGCCAGCAGCCAAGAGGGCAGCAGGGGCACAGATACGCAGTATTTT
j_gene: TRBJ2-3; d_gene: NA; v_gene: TRBV9; abundance: NA; CDR3aa: CASSVEGGSTDTQYF; CDR3nt: TGTGCCAGCAGCGTAGAAGGCGGGAGCACAGATACGCAGTATTTT
j_gene: TRBJ2-4; d_gene: NA; v_gene: TRBV12-5; abundance: many; CDR3aa: CASGFRDIQYF; CDR3nt: TGTGCTAGTGGTTTCAGGGACATTCAGTACTTC
j_gene: TRBJ1-5; d_gene: NA; v_gene: TRBV28; abundance: NA; CDR3aa: CASSFFPQGNQPQHF; CDR3nt: TGTGCCAGCAGTTTTTTCCCACAGGGTAATCAGCCCCAGCATTTT
j_gene: TRBJ2-7; d_gene: TRBD2; v_gene: TRBV13; abundance: many; CDR3aa: CASSSRRLASSYEQYF; CDR3nt: TGTGCCAGCAGCTCCCGAAGACTAGCGAGCTCCTACGAGCAGTACTTC
j_gene: TRBJ2-1; d_gene: NA; v_gene: TRBV4-2; abundance: many; CDR3aa: CASSQEEGPRNEQFF; CDR3nt: TGTGCCAGCAGCCAAGAGGAAGGGCCGAGGAATGAGCAGTTCTTC
j_gene: TRBJ2-6; d_gene: NA; v_gene: TRBV20-1; abundance: NA; CDR3aa: CSARELRGSGANVLTF; CDR3nt: TGCAGTGCTAGAGAGCTCAGGGGCTCTGGGGCCAACGTCCTGACTTTC
j_gene: TRBJ1-2; d_gene: TRBD1; v_gene: TRBV5-1; abundance: many; CDR3aa: CASSLSGTGARGYTF; CDR3nt: TGCGCCAGCAGCTTGTCCGGGACAGGGGCGCGGGGCTACACCTTC
j_gene: TRBJ2-3; d_gene: NA; v_gene: TRBV27; abundance: NA; CDR3aa: CASSYRSDTQYF; CDR3nt: TGTGCCAGCAGTTACCGTTCGGATACGCAGTATTTT
j_gene: TRBJ1-5; d_gene: NA; v_gene: TRBV12-3/TRBV12-4; abundance: NA; CDR3aa: CASSLRKRVHQPQHF; CDR3nt: TGTGCCAGCAGTTTAAGGAAGAGGGTTCATCAGCCCCAGCATTTT
j_gene: TRBJ2-3; d_gene: NA; v_gene: TRBV7-2; abundance: many; CDR3aa: CASSLYGPDTQYF; CDR3nt: TGTGCCAGCAGCTTATATGGGCCAGATACGCAGTATTTT
j_gene: TRBJ1-6; d_gene: TRBD1; v_gene: TRBV2; abundance: NA; CDR3aa: CASTYRGQVNSPLHF; CDR3nt: TGTGCCAGCACCTACCGCGGACAGGTTAATTCACCCCTCCACTTT
j_gene: TRBJ2-3; d_gene: NA; v_gene: TRBV9; abundance: many; CDR3aa: CASSVGPLSTDTQYF; CDR3nt: TGTGCCAGCAGCGTAGGACCGCTGAGCACAGATACGCAGTATTTT
j_gene: TRBJ2-7; d_gene: NA; v_gene: TRBV10-3; abundance: many; CDR3aa: CAISESISSGEQYF; CDR3nt: TGTGCCATCAGTGAGTCGATTTCTTCGGGCGAGCAGTACTTC
j_gene: TRBJ1-1; d_gene: TRBD1; v_gene: TRBV12-3/TRBV12-4; abundance: many; CDR3aa: CASSPSDRVGYTEAFF; CDR3nt: TGTGCCAGCAGTCCCTCTGACAGGGTGGGATACACTGAAGCTTTCTTT
j_gene: TRBJ2-3; d_gene: NA; v_gene: TRBV20-1; abundance: many; CDR3aa: CSARTETSTDTQYF; CDR3nt: TGCAGTGCTAGAACAGAGACCAGCACAGATACGCAGTATTTT
j_gene: TRBJ2-7; d_gene: NA; v_gene: TRBV7-2; abundance: many; CDR3aa: CASSSGPREYF; CDR3nt: TGTGCCAGCAGCTCCGGTCCGAGGGAGTACTTC
j_gene: TRBJ2-5; d_gene: NA; v_gene: TRBV7-6; abundance: many; CDR3aa: CASSMGGPETQYF; CDR3nt: TGTGCCAGCAGCATGGGGGGCCCGGAGACCCAGTACTTC
j_gene: TRBJ1-5; d_gene: NA; v_gene: TRBV21-1; abundance: few; CDR3aa: CASSKVGGQGYSNQPQHF; CDR3nt: TGTGCCAGCAGCAAAGTAGGAGGACAGGGCTATAGCAATCAGCCCCAGCATTTT
j_gene: TRBJ1-1; d_gene: NA; v_gene: TRBV6-2/TRBV6-3; abundance: NA; CDR3aa: CASSYPGVGTEAFF; CDR3nt: TGTGCCAGCAGTTATCCCGGGGTGGGCACTGAAGCTTTCTTT
j_gene: TRBJ2-3; d_gene: NA; v_gene: TRBV10-3; abundance: many; CDR3aa: CAIAEGTDTQYF; CDR3nt: TGTGCCATCGCGGAGGGCACAGATACGCAGTATTTT
j_gene: TRBJ1-5; d_gene: NA; v_gene: TRBV20-1; abundance: many; CDR3aa: CSAIEGSPNQPQHF; CDR3nt: TGCAGTGCAATCGAGGGATCCCCCAATCAGCCCCAGCATTTT
j_gene: TRBJ2-5; d_gene: TRBD1; v_gene: TRBV27; abundance: NA; CDR3aa: CASSPLTGTMQETQYF; CDR3nt: TGTGCCAGCAGTCCCTTGACAGGGACGATGCAGGAGACCCAGTACTTC
j_gene: TRBJ1-5; d_gene: NA; v_gene: TRBV2; abundance: NA; CDR3aa: CASSEQGIHQPQHF; CDR3nt: TGTGCCAGCAGTGAACAGGGGATTCATCAGCCCCAGCATTTT
j_gene: TRBJ1-1; d_gene: TRBD1; v_gene: TRBV12-3/TRBV12-4; abundance: NA; CDR3aa: CASSLQGAPAFF; CDR3nt: TGTGCCAGCAGTTTACAGGGGGCGCCGGCTTTCTTT
j_gene: TRBJ2-2; d_gene: TRBD1; v_gene: TRBV11-3; abundance: many; CDR3aa: CASSPDRGGTGELFF; CDR3nt: TGTGCCAGCAGCCCGGACAGGGGAGGCACCGGGGAGCTGTTTTTT
j_gene: TRBJ2-7; d_gene: TRBD2; v_gene: TRBV11-3; abundance: few; CDR3aa: CASSPTSANYEQYF; CDR3nt: TGTGCCAGCAGCCCTACTAGCGCCAACTACGAGCAGTACTTC
j_gene: TRBJ2-3; d_gene: TRBD2; v_gene: TRBV20-1; abundance: NA; CDR3aa: CSAYPGTSGGGDTQYF; CDR3nt: TGCAGTGCTTACCCCGGGACTAGCGGGGGGGGAGATACGCAGTATTTT